Shown below are 30 T cell receptor beta chains from a single sample sequenced in a study of Graves' ophthalmopathy and Graves' hyperthyroidism (dated by TCRdb to about 2018). The sequencing machine was an Illumina HiSeq 2000. TCR beta CDR3 regions were amplified from RNA transcripts for repertoire sequencing. The first round of RT-PCR was done with HTBI primers and the Qiagen OneStep RT-PCR kit, and was followed by a second round of multiplex PCR, then size selection and purification. TCRdb cleaned the public reads at Q25 with fastp, built clones with MiXCR and kept in-frame beta chains. Every distinct CDR3 protein forms one entry, paired with its most common genes and DNA. This sample is represented by roughly 600,000 distinct CDR3 sequences; under 45% of them were singletons. 3.5% to 4.5% of the sample rests with the top ten. Sequencing used peripheral blood or thyroid tissue (not recorded which). Receptors originate from an adult man with Graves' hyperthyroidism.

This clonotype was seen only a few times. J is TRBJ1-1 and V is TRBV5-1; D remains unclear. Germline V gene lookup returns CDR1 SGHRS and CDR2 YFSETQ. The ends were cut back, 0 bases at V and 4 bases at J, with 16 bases in the middle. CDR3 length equals 16 residues. The CDR3 region is CASSLGADRRPTEAFF. CDR3 DNA sequence: TGCGCCAGCAGCTTGGGGGCAGACCGCCGCCCCACTGAAGCTTTCTTT.

The chain joins TRBV18 to TRBJ1-6; 8 positions agree with TRBD1. The CDR3 is made up of 15 amino acids. The germline gives CDR1 KGHSH, CDR2 LQKENI. J was trimmed by 8 bases and V by 3 bases; bases with no gene match: 6. As DNA, the CDR3 is TGTGCCAGCTCACCCAGGGGGCTTGAGGATTCACCCCTCCACTTT. Its protein product is CASSPRGLEDSPLHF.

This clonotype has at least ten counts. The chain couples TRBV6-1 to TRBJ1-2, with 8 bases fitting TRBD1. J was trimmed by 2 bases and V by 6 bases; bases with no gene match: 5. This CDR3 spans 14 amino acids. The germline V gene encodes CDR1 MNHNS and CDR2 SASEGT. The chain's CDR3 is CASRGDRNNYGYTF. CDR3 nucleotide sequence: TGTGCCAGCAGGGGGGACAGGAACAACTATGGCTACACCTTC.

This clonotype was seen a few times. The genes are TRBV19 and TRBJ2-3; either TRBD1 or TRBD2 may supply D (5 bases each). Trimming removed 2 bases from V and 3 bases from J, with 12 bases in between. Germline assignment: CDR1 LNHDA and CDR2 SQIVND (reference sequence). This CDR3 contains 15 residues. For the CDR3, the DNA is TGTGCCAGTAGTATAATGGCAGGGAGTACAGATACGCAGTATTTT. Protein sequence: CASSIMAGSTDTQYF.

The rearrangement uses TRBV7-9 and TRBJ1-2, with 7 bases aligning to TRBD1. V lost 3 bases to trimming and J lost 4 bases; unmatched junction nucleotides: 8. The V gene's germline CDR1 is SEHNR and CDR2 FQNEAQ (reference sequence). The CDR3 is 15 amino acids. CDR3 in DNA: TGTGCCAGCAGCTTCAGGGGACAGCAGACCTATGGCTACACCTTC. Encoded protein: CASSFRGQQTYGYTF.

This clonotype was recorded many times. The V gene is TRBV20-1, the J gene TRBJ1-4; the match to TRBD1 covers 7 bases. V lost 5 bases, J lost 7 bases, and 10 bases stayed unmatched. The CDR3 loop spans 14 amino acids. Germline V CDR1 and CDR2: DFQATT, SNEGSKA (reference sequence). The CDR3 here is CSAVLQGTGEKLFF. The CDR3 DNA reads as TGCAGTGCTGTACTACAGGGGACGGGTGAAAAACTGTTTTTT.

At least ten counts were recorded for this clonotype. CDR3 sequence: CAIRWDSTYEQYF. CDR3 nucleotides: TGTGCCATCAGATGGGACTCCACCTACGAGCAGTACTTC. The chain uses TRBV10-3 and TRBJ2-7; tentative D call: TRBD2 (6 bases). V was shortened by 6 bases and J by 2 bases, with 11 bases between the two germline ends. The CDR3 runs to 13 residues. The V gene's germline CDR1 is ENHRY and CDR2 SYGVKD.

The chain combines TRBV12-5 with TRBJ1-1, with 12 bases lining up with TRBD1. CDR3 size: 17 residues. Germline V CDR1 and CDR2: LGHNT, FRNRAP. V dropped 3 bases and J dropped 5; count of bases not matched to a gene: 10. The CDR3 region has the DNA TGTGCTAGTGGTTTATCATCCGGGACAGGGGGCGCGACTGAAGCTTTCTTT. Translating it yields CASGLSSGTGGATEAFF. Variable domain in full (rest from reference TRBV12-5 and TRBJ1-1): DARVTQTPRHKVTEMGQEVTMRCQPILGHNTVFWYRQTMMQGLELLAYFRNRAPLDDSGMPKDRFSAEMPDATLATLKIQPSEPRDSAVYFCASGLSSGTGGATEAFFGQGTRLTVV.

A remark on this clonotype: A much larger clone sits a single nucleotide away, making a read error possible. The chain carries TRBV5-4 and TRBJ2-7; D unclear. CDR3 length: 11 amino acids. Germline assignment: CDR1 SGHNT and CDR2 YYREEE (reference sequence). CDR3 loop: CASCLDYERYF. The CDR3 DNA is TGTGCCAGCTGCCTAGATTACGAGCGGTACTTC.

Concerning this clonotype: A much larger clone is a single base away; this may be a read error. The chain is built from TRBV7-9 and TRBJ2-7; 7 positions match TRBD2. The CDR3 sequence is 12 residues long. Germline trimming cut 4 bases from V and 7 bases from J; bases unmatched to any gene: 4. Per germline, CDR1 SEHNR and CDR2 FQNEAQ (reference sequence). CDR3 bases: TGTGCCAGCAGCTGCGGGAGAGGGGAGCAGTACTTC. Amino acid sequence: CASSCGRGEQYF.

This clonotype was counted ten times or more. The chain joins TRBV29-1 to TRBJ2-5; D unresolved. V lost 3 bases and J lost 4, with 12 bases in between. Germline V lookup: CDR1 SQVTM, CDR2 ANQGSEA. CDR3 size: 13 residues. CDR3 DNA sequence: TGCAGCGTTGACACCAGGCTCGGAGAGACCCAGTACTTC. Amino acid sequence: CSVDTRLGETQYF. The full variable domain, its missing parts supplied by reference TRBV29-1 and TRBJ2-5, is SAVISQKPSRDICQRGTSLTIQCQVDSQVTMMFWYRQQPGQSLTLIATANQGSEATYESGFVIDKFPISRPNLTFSTLTVSNMSPEDSSIYLCSVDTRLGETQYFGPGTRLLVL.

This clonotype was seen many times. The chain links TRBV7-9 to TRBJ2-2; weak D call: TRBD2 (6 bases). Trimming pared 0 bases from V and 0 bases from J, leaving 8 bases between. From germline, CDR1 is SEHNR and CDR2 FQNEAQ (reference sequence). The CDR3 has 16 amino acids. Here the CDR3 reads CASSLASGTNTGELFF. The CDR3 DNA reads as TGTGCCAGCAGCTTAGCTAGCGGAACGAACACCGGGGAGCTGTTTTTT.

CDR3 coding DNA: TGTGCCAGTAGTATAGCGGGACAGGGGATCCAGTACTTC. It translates to CASSIAGQGIQYF. J is TRBJ2-5 and V is TRBV19, with 10 bases lining up with TRBD1. Germline V gene data show CDR1 as LNHDA and CDR2 as SQIVND (reference sequence). The junction had 3 bases not matched to a gene; V was cut back by 1 base and J by 10 bases. The CDR3 runs to 13 residues.

This clonotype has a single count. This chain joins TRBV12-3 or TRBV12-4 and TRBJ1-1, with D hard to call. The CDR3 length is 15 residues. Trimming removed 3 bases from V and 7 bases from J, with 18 bases in between. The CDR3: CASSFGGSSYNEAFF. As DNA, the CDR3 is TGTGCCAGCAGTTTTGGAGGGAGCTCCTACAATGAAGCTTTCTTT.

This clonotype was counted once. This may be a read error, as it is one base from a much larger clone. The V gene is TRBV6-5, the J gene TRBJ1-1; D is possibly TRBD1 (6 bases). This CDR3 is built from 15 residues. Germline V lookup: CDR1 MNHEY, CDR2 SVGAGI. Trimming left V 8 bases short and J 1 base short, with 17 bases between. CDR3 nucleotide sequence: TGTGCCAGCCAAACTCCGGGGGGGCCGAACACTGAAGCTTTCTTT. It encodes CASQTPGGPNTEAFF.

This clonotype was found a few times. V is TRBV20-1 and J is TRBJ1-2; D is perhaps TRBD1 (6 bases). The CDR3 covers 14 residues. V shed 3 bases and J shed 0 bases, with 11 bases lying between them. The germline V gene has CDR1 DFQATT and CDR2 SNEGSKA (reference sequence). In nucleotides, the CDR3 is TGCAGTGCTAGGGAACAGGGATCTAACTATGGCTACACCTTC. It yields the protein CSAREQGSNYGYTF.

The chain has TRBV3-1 and TRBJ2-2; D is ambiguous. This CDR3 has 13 amino acids. Looked up from germline, CDR1 is LGHDT and CDR2 is YNNKEL (reference sequence). Trimming removed 4 bases from V and 5 bases from J, with 8 bases in between. The chain's CDR3 is CASSLGKTGELFF. The CDR3 DNA follows: TGTGCCAGCAGCCTCGGCAAAACCGGGGAGCTGTTTTTT.

This clonotype was seen at least ten times. The chain uses TRBV7-9 and TRBJ1-5, with D unclear. The V gene lost 5 bases and the J gene lost 7 bases, with 9 bases spanning the gap. CDR3 length equals 12 residues. From germline, CDR1 is SEHNR and CDR2 FQNEAQ (reference sequence). The CDR3 DNA is TGTGCCAGCAGCGCGCCAGAGCAGCCCCAGCATTTT. Residues: CASSAPEQPQHF.

The chain recombines TRBV7-9 with TRBJ2-5; D is unclear. The CDR3 is 14 amino acids. CDR1 SEHNR and CDR2 FQNEAQ come from the germline V gene (reference sequence). Trimming pared 5 bases from V and 0 bases from J, leaving 10 bases between. The CDR3 spells CASSVIRDQETQYF. In DNA form, the CDR3 reads TGTGCCAGCAGCGTTATACGGGACCAAGAGACCCAGTACTTC.

This clonotype was seen at least ten times. The rearrangement uses TRBV12-3 or TRBV12-4 and TRBJ1-3; D is perhaps TRBD1 (5 bases). V was clipped by 6 bases and J by 0 bases, with 15 bases between them. This CDR3 region has 16 residues. In DNA, the CDR3 is TGTGCCAGCAGCTCTCCCAGGGCCGACTCTGGAAACACCATATATTTT. Amino acids: CASSSPRADSGNTIYF.

The chain is built from TRBV7-4 and TRBJ2-5; 7 nucleotides agree with TRBD1. J was trimmed by 2 bases and V by 3 bases; bases with no gene match: 6. Germline assignment: CDR1 SGHVT and CDR2 SQSDAQ. The CDR3 has 15 residues. The chain's CDR3 is CASSFEGQYQETQYF. The CDR3 DNA reads TGTGCCAGCAGCTTTGAGGGACAGTATCAAGAGACCCAGTACTTC. The variable domain in full, with the rest retrieved from reference TRBV7-4 and TRBJ2-5, is GAGVSQSPRYKVAKRGRDVALRCDSISGHVTLYWYRQTLGQGSEVLTYSQSDAQRDKSGRPSGRFSAERPERSVSTLKIQRTEQGDSAVYLCASSFEGQYQETQYFGPGTRLLVL.

The V gene is TRBV29-1, the J gene TRBJ1-2; perhaps TRBD1 as D (5 bases). The germline V gene has CDR1 SQVTM and CDR2 ANQGSEA. The CDR3 length is 13 residues. V was clipped by 1 base and J by 8 bases, with 14 bases between them. The DNA for the CDR3 is TGCAGCGTTGAAGGTCTCGGGACGGCGGGCTACACCTTC. Translating gives CSVEGLGTAGYTF.

This clonotype was observed at least ten times. The gene calls are TRBV6-5 and TRBJ1-1; tentatively, D is TRBD1 (6 bases). The CDR3 runs to 14 residues. Trimming left V 5 bases short and J 8 bases short, with 18 bases between. Germline assignment: CDR1 MNHEY and CDR2 SVGAGI. In nucleotides, the CDR3 is TGTGCCAGCAGTCTAGGGGGAGGGGTCGGCGAAGCTTTCTTT. Residues: CASSLGGGVGEAFF.

This clonotype was seen many times. V gene TRBV13 combines with J gene TRBJ2-7, with 9 nucleotides matching TRBD2. This CDR3 is 14 amino acids long. Per the germline V gene, CDR1 is PRHDT and CDR2 is FYEKMQ (reference sequence). V lost 4 bases to trimming and J lost 3 bases; unmatched junction nucleotides: 4. CDR3 amino acids: CASSSRTSDYEQYF. CDR3 DNA sequence: TGTGCCAGCAGCTCTCGGACTAGCGACTACGAGCAGTACTTC.

The J gene is TRBJ2-7, the V gene TRBV7-9, with a weak D call TRBD1 (10 bases). Germline CDR1 and CDR2: SEHNR and FQNEAQ (reference sequence). This CDR3 has 21 amino acids. Trimming left V 4 bases short and J 2 bases short, with 33 bases between. CDR3 region: CASSSDRGRQGLAFFPYEQYF. DNA of the CDR3: TGTGCCAGCAGCTCAGACAGGGGGCGGCAGGGACTAGCTTTTTTCCCCTACGAGCAGTACTTC.

The rearrangement links TRBV5-6 to TRBJ1-6; the D is unclear. Looked up from germline, CDR1 is SGHDT and CDR2 is YYEEEE. Trimming left V 5 bases short and J 8 bases short, with 14 bases between. The CDR3 is 14 residues long. CDR3 bases: TGTGCCAGCAGTCCGCAGGAACCGTATTCACCCCTCCACTTT. Residues: CASSPQEPYSPLHF.

The J gene is TRBJ2-7, the V gene TRBV7-2; TRBD1 agrees at 8 bases. The J call may be mistaken, given a closer DNA end match to TRBJ2-1. CDR3 length: 12 residues. Germline CDR1 is SGHTA and CDR2 is FQGNSA. The CDR3 region is CASRRQGNEQFF. CDR3 nucleotides: TGTGCCAGCAGACGACAGGGGAATGAGCAGTTCTTC.

At least ten counts were recorded for this clonotype. The V gene is TRBV7-2, the J gene TRBJ2-7; 11 bases are shared with TRBD1. Looked up from germline, CDR1 is SGHTA and CDR2 is FQGNSA. With V trimmed by 3 bases and J by 4 bases, 2 bases remained unmatched. This CDR3 spans 14 amino acids. The CDR3 region is CASSLDRGRYEQYF. The CDR3 DNA follows: TGTGCCAGCAGCTTGGACAGGGGGCGGTACGAGCAGTACTTC.

This clonotype was seen many times. The chain uses TRBV2 and TRBJ1-5; D is unresolved. The V end lost 2 bases, the J end lost 0 bases, and 8 bases lay between the germline ends. The germline V gene encodes CDR1 SNHLY and CDR2 FYNNEI. This CDR3 comprises 15 residues. The CDR3 DNA reads TGTGCCAGCAGTGAATCAGGAATTAGCAATCAGCCCCAGCATTTT. Its protein is CASSESGISNQPQHF.

The chain recombines TRBV7-3 with TRBJ2-7; 8 nucleotides line up with TRBD1. Germline CDR1 is SGHTA and CDR2 is FQGTGA. Unmatched junction bases numbered 13, after V lost 9 bases and J lost 6 bases. This CDR3 contains 14 residues. The DNA for the CDR3 is TGTGCCAGTAGTACCAGGACAGGGCAGGTCGAGCAGTACTTC. Amino acids: CASSTRTGQVEQYF.